These 21 T cell receptor beta chains were sequenced from one sample in a study of blood T cell repertoires in COVID-19. Profiling relied on immunoSEQ multiplex PCR, and the TCRdb table lists in-frame clones only, not all of them. The sample has over 400,000 clones, approximately 83% seen once; the top ten hold 3% to 3.5%. The material sequenced was peripheral blood. These receptors were taken from a human donor in a cohort sampled during active COVID-19.

This clone has only one observation. A read error may account for a junction end that differs from germline. V and J are TRBV6-5 and TRBJ2-7; TRBD2 matches at 8 bases. Germline V gene data show CDR1 as MNHEY and CDR2 as SVGAGI. The CDR3 totals 15 residues. CDR3 sequence reads: CASSYYSGEGYEQYF. The CDR3 nucleotides read TGTGCCAGCAGCTACTATAGCGGGGAGGGCTACGAGCAGTACTTC.

The chain uses TRBV5-6 and TRBJ1-4, with unresolved D. Trimming pared 3 bases from V and 0 bases from J, leaving 12 bases between. CDR1 and CDR2 from the germline V gene are SGHDT and YYEEEE. The CDR3 is 16 residues long. CDR3 residues: CASSYYFASTNEKLFF. Written as DNA, the CDR3 is TGTGCCAGCAGCTACTACTTCGCGTCAACTAATGAAAAACTGTTTTTT.

The CDR3 DNA sequence: TGCGCCAGCAGCCAAACCGGACTTCACAATGAGCAGTTCTTC. Protein sequence: CASSQTGLHNEQFF. The chain has TRBV4-3 and TRBJ2-1; a weak D match, TRBD2 (5 bases). CDR1 and CDR2 (germline): LGHNA, YSLEER. The V and J ends lost 2 bases and 5 bases respectively, with 10 bases between them. This CDR3 comprises 14 residues.

V and J are TRBV19 and TRBJ2-3; 10 bases match TRBD2. The CDR3 has 16 residues. The V gene end was trimmed by 3 bases and the J gene end by 6 bases; junction bases not matched to a gene: 9. The germline V gene encodes CDR1 LNHDA and CDR2 SQIVND (reference sequence). In DNA form, the CDR3 reads TGTGCCAGTAGTATGAGGCTAGCGGGAGCAGGGGATACGCAGTATTTT. This encodes CASSMRLAGAGDTQYF.

V is TRBV11-3 and J is TRBJ2-2; D gene ambiguous. V gave up 2 bases and J gave up 6 bases, with 7 bases separating them. The germline V gene encodes CDR1 SGHNT and CDR2 YENEEA. CDR3 length: 13 residues. In DNA form, the CDR3 reads TGTGCCAGCAGCTTAAGGAGTCCCGGGGAGCTGTTTTTT. Protein: CASSLRSPGELFF.

The chain uses TRBV7-9 and TRBJ2-7; weak D call: TRBD2 (6 bases). The V gene's germline CDR1 is SEHNR and CDR2 FQNEAQ (reference sequence). This CDR3 has 14 amino acids. Trimming left V 10 bases short and J 0 bases short, with 16 bases between. The CDR3 is CAIAGLVSSYEQYF. The CDR3 DNA is TGTGCCATCGCGGGACTTGTGAGCTCCTACGAGCAGTACTTC.

This chain uses TRBV4-2 with TRBJ2-3; 7 nucleotides align to TRBD2. CDR3 length: 17 amino acids. Germline V gene sequence: CDR1 LGHNA, CDR2 YNFKEQ. The junction had 11 bases not matched to a gene; V was cut back by 0 bases and J by 5 bases. The CDR3 is CASSQDVLAETGDTQYF. DNA for the CDR3: TGTGCCAGCAGCCAAGATGTGCTAGCGGAGACGGGAGATACGCAGTATTTT.

V and J are TRBV11-2 and TRBJ2-7, with D possibly matching TRBD2 (5 bases). V lost 2 bases and J 4 bases, leaving 18 bases between the germline ends. The germline CDR1 and CDR2 sequences are SGHAT and FQNNGV. The CDR3 covers 16 residues. Written as DNA, the CDR3 is TGTGCCAGCAGCTTACTATCTGGGAGCACGATGTACGAGCAGTACTTC. This gives the protein CASSLLSGSTMYEQYF.

The table lists this clone with a few counts. The V and J genes are TRBV16 and TRBJ1-6; no reliable D call. V was shortened by 5 bases and J by 10 bases, with 15 bases between the two germline ends. There are 14 residues in the CDR3. Per the germline V gene, CDR1 is KGHSY and CDR2 is FQNENV. The CDR3 nucleotides read TGTGCCAGCAGCTTACAGAACGTTGGGTCACCCCTCCACTTT. It translates to CASSLQNVGSPLHF.

This chain connects TRBV3-1 (or the pseudogene TRBV3-2) to TRBJ2-2; perhaps TRBD2 as D (5 bases). From germline, CDR1 is LGHDT and CDR2 YNNKEL (reference sequence). This CDR3 comprises 13 residues. Trimming took 6 bases from V and 5 from J, leaving 10 bases between them. CDR3 in amino acids: CASRGERTGELFF. In DNA, the CDR3 is TGTGCCAGCAGGGGAGAAAGAACCGGGGAGCTGTTTTTT.

Concerning this clone: Sequence at one end of the junction differs from germline and may be a read error. The V call is TRBV7-7, the J call TRBJ2-7; D possibly corresponds to TRBD2 (6 bases). The CDR3 is 13 residues long. The V gene's germline CDR1 is SSHAT and CDR2 FNYEAQ (reference sequence). CDR3 region: CASSLPGANEQYF. The CDR3 DNA follows: TGTGCTAGCAGCTTACCGGGAGCAAACGAGCAGTACTTC. Filled out from reference TRBV7-7 and TRBJ2-7, the complete variable domain reads GAGVSQSPRYKVTKRGQDVTLRCDPISSHATLYWYQQALGQGPEFLTYFNYEAQPDKSGLPSDRFSAERPEGSISTLTIQRTEQRDSAMYRCASSLPGANEQYFGPGTRLTVT.

This clone was seen a single time. This rearrangement joins TRBV28 to TRBJ2-7; 8 bases fit TRBD1. The J segment lost 3 bases and the V segment lost 5 bases, leaving 0 bases of the junction unmatched. The CDR3 has 12 amino acids. CDR1 and CDR2 from the germline V gene are MDHEN and SYDVKM. For the CDR3, the DNA is TGTGCCAGCAGTACAGGGGGCTACGAGCAGTACTTC. This codes for CASSTGGYEQYF.

The chain couples TRBV5-4 to TRBJ2-7; possible D gene TRBD2, 6 bases. V lost 3 bases to trimming and J lost 4 bases, with 14 bases between them. The CDR3 runs 14 residues. Germline CDR1 reads SGHNT; CDR2 reads YYREEE (reference sequence). The CDR3 DNA reads TGTGCCAGCAGCTCTAGCGCCAACTCTTACGAGCAGTACTTC. Translation: CASSSSANSYEQYF. The entire variable domain, with the rest obtained from reference TRBV5-4 and TRBJ2-7, is as follows: ETGVTQSPTHLIKTRGQQVTLRCSSQSGHNTVSWYQQALGQGPQFIFQYYREEENGRGNFPPRFSGLQFPNYSSELNVNALELDDSALYLCASSSSANSYEQYFGPGTRLTVT.

J is TRBJ2-7 and V is TRBV5-4; D might be TRBD2 (5 bases). V gave up 5 bases and J gave up 1 base, with 16 bases separating them. Germline CDR1 and CDR2: SGHNT and YYREEE (reference sequence). The CDR3 has 15 amino acids. The CDR3 here is CASRPDPGSSYEQYF. The CDR3 DNA follows: TGTGCCAGCAGACCCGACCCTGGGAGTTCCTACGAGCAGTACTTC.

The chain links TRBV10-3 to TRBJ1-1; a weak D match, TRBD1 (5 bases). Trimming cost V 7 bases and J 0 bases, with 12 bases left between them. Looked up from germline, CDR1 is ENHRY and CDR2 is SYGVKD. The CDR3 spans 14 residues. In DNA, the CDR3 is TGTGCCATCACCGCGGGACCGATGAACACTGAAGCTTTCTTT. It yields the protein CAITAGPMNTEAFF.

The chain joins TRBV6-5 to TRBJ2-3; no reliable D call. The CDR3 is made up of 15 amino acids. V was shortened by 6 bases and J by 2 bases, with 15 bases between the two germline ends. Germline CDR1 is MNHEY and CDR2 is SVGAGI. DNA of the CDR3: TGTGCCAGCAGGGGTGGGCAGGTGATCACAGATACGCAGTATTTT. It codes for CASRGGQVITDTQYF.

The rearrangement uses TRBV19 and TRBJ2-2, with D tentatively TRBD2 (5 bases). Trimming shortened V by 8 bases and J by 2 bases, and 12 bases separated the two germline ends. Germline lookup yields CDR1 LNHDA and CDR2 SQIVND (reference sequence). This CDR3 is 14 amino acids long. CDR3 in amino acids: CASCSAENTGELFF. The CDR3, as DNA: TGTGCCAGTTGTTCAGCGGAAAACACCGGGGAGCTGTTTTTT.

The rearrangement uses TRBV3-1 (or the pseudogene TRBV3-2) and TRBJ1-6; 8 bases map to TRBD1. V dropped 1 base and J dropped 7; count of bases not matched to a gene: 6. Germline CDR1 is LGHDT and CDR2 is YNNKEL (reference sequence). This CDR3 has 16 residues. The CDR3: CASSQAPGQVNSPLHF. CDR3 nucleotides: TGTGCCAGCAGCCAAGCCCCGGGACAGGTCAATTCACCCCTCCACTTT.

The chain combines TRBV4-2 with TRBJ2-1, with D perhaps TRBD1 (6 bases). The CDR3 runs to 13 residues. The V end lost 1 base, the J end lost 9 bases, and 10 bases lay between the germline ends. CDR1 is LGHNA and CDR2 is YNFKEQ in the germline V gene. CDR3 amino acids: CASSQGGLGEQFF. The CDR3 nucleotides read TGTGCCAGCAGCCAAGGGGGGCTGGGTGAGCAGTTCTTC.

This chain connects TRBV10-3 to TRBJ1-4, with TRBD1 matching 10 bases. There are 16 residues in the CDR3. The trim removed 5 bases at V and 4 bases at J, leaving 7 bases unmatched. Germline-derived CDR1 and CDR2 are ENHRY and SYGVKD. The CDR3 DNA sequence: TGTGCCATCAGTTCCGACAGGGGGCTAGGTAATGAAAAACTGTTTTTT. Its translation: CAISSDRGLGNEKLFF.

The rearrangement joins TRBV7-8 to TRBJ1-1, with 8 positions matching TRBD1. V gave up 5 bases and J gave up 4 bases; unmatched junction bases: 12. The CDR3 loop spans 16 amino acids. Germline V gives CDR1 SGHVS, CDR2 FQNEAQ. The DNA of the CDR3 is TGTGCCAGCAGCCGTTGGCGGACAGGGTCAAGCACTGAAGCTTTCTTT. Translating gives CASSRWRTGSSTEAFF.